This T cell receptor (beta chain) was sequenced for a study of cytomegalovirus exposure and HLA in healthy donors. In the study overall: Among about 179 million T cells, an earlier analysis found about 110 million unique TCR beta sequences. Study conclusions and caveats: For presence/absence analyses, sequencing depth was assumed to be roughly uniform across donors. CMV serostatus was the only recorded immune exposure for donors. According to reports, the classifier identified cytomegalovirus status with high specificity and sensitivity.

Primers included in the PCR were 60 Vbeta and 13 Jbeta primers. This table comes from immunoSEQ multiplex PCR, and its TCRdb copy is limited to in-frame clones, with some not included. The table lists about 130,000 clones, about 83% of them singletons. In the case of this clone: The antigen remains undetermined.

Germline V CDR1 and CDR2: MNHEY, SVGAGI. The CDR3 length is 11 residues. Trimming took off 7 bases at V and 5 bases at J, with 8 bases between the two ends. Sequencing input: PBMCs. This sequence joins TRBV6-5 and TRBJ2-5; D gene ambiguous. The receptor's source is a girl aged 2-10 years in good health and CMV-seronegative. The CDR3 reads CASKRQETQYF. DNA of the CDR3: TGTGCCAGCAAGCGTCAGGAGACCCAGTACTTC.